One TCR beta chain is described in this entry. What it binds is not known. V lost 5 bases and J 4 bases, leaving 11 bases between the germline ends. The CDR3 has 13 amino acids. Germline-derived CDR1 and CDR2 are SGHAT and FQNNGV. A deep-level run was used for the assay. Per sorted-subset replicate PCR, input was 150 to 250 ng DNA, representing about 30,000 T cell genomes. TCRdb's copy holds only in-frame clones and misses some; the assay was immunoSEQ multiplex PCR. Here the sample spans a few hundred thousand clones, around 67% being singletons. This specimen comes from a study of shared clonotypes between healthy human individuals. Study-level findings and limits: Clonotype sharing among donors was thought likely to change with sequencing depth.

Among the donors, all were Caucasian adults who lived in Nashville, Tennessee. Material for sequencing was memory CD4+ T cells sorted from blood. The sample's subset: CD45RA-negative fraction. This receptor was obtained from a man aged 30 to 39 in good health. This chain links TRBV11-2 with TRBJ1-2; maybe TRBD1 (6 bases). The CDR3 is CASSPPGAYGYTF. CDR3 nucleotide sequence: TGTGCCAGCAGCCCACCAGGGGCCTATGGCTACACCTTC.